One sample yielded the 3 T cell receptor beta chains listed below, sequenced in a study of siplizumab effects on memory and regulatory T cells. Profiled with immunoSEQ multiplex PCR; TCRdb holds only in-frame clones, not every one. The sample shows some 100,000 clones, about 90% of them seen only once. The sample taken for sequencing was CD4+ T cells sorted from blood. Every receptor here comes from a human donor in good health.

The chain joins TRBV5-1 to TRBJ1-1, with D unclear. V gave up 0 bases and J gave up 2 bases, with 8 bases separating them. Germline CDR1 reads SGHRS; CDR2 reads YFSETQ. The CDR3 totals 14 residues. For the CDR3, the DNA is TGCGCCAGCAGCTTGGTTCTGGCCAACACTGAAGCTTTCTTT. The encoded protein is CASSLVLANTEAFF.

The chain joins TRBV18 to TRBJ2-3; a weak D match, TRBD2 (5 bases). Germline V CDR1 and CDR2: KGHSH, LQKENI. The V and J ends lost 5 bases and 2 bases respectively, with 11 bases between them. The CDR3 totals 14 residues. In nucleotides, the CDR3 is TGTGCCAGCTCAGACTACGCTAACACAGATACGCAGTATTTT. As protein: CASSDYANTDTQYF.

The rearrangement links TRBV5-8 to TRBJ2-5; either TRBD1 or TRBD2 may fit D (5 bases each). CDR1 is SGHTS, CDR2 YDEGEE, per germline. The CDR3 totals 13 residues. Trimming left V 0 bases short and J 4 bases short, with 7 bases between. CDR3 protein: CASSLEGRETQYF. The CDR3 bases are TGTGCCAGCAGCTTGGAGGGGAGAGAGACCCAGTACTTC.